This T cell receptor beta chain stems from a study of blood T cell repertoires in COVID-19. Produced via immunoSEQ multiplex PCR; TCRdb's table is partial and in-frame only. The profile covers 150,000 or so clones, with 82% appearing a single time and approximately 18% taken by the ten largest. The V gene's germline CDR1 is SGDLS and CDR2 YYNGEE. V shed 5 bases, J shed 3 bases, and the junction held 11 bases outside the gene matches. The CDR3 loop spans 17 amino acids. This TCR was sampled from a man aged 55 to 70 who had recovered from COVID-19. This chain joins TRBV9 and TRBJ2-3; 11 nucleotides match TRBD2. The source material was PBMCs or T cells enriched from blood (not recorded which). The chain's CDR3 is CASRLILAGVVTDTQYF. The CDR3 bases are TGTGCCAGCAGGCTTATACTAGCGGGGGTAGTAACAGATACGCAGTATTTT.